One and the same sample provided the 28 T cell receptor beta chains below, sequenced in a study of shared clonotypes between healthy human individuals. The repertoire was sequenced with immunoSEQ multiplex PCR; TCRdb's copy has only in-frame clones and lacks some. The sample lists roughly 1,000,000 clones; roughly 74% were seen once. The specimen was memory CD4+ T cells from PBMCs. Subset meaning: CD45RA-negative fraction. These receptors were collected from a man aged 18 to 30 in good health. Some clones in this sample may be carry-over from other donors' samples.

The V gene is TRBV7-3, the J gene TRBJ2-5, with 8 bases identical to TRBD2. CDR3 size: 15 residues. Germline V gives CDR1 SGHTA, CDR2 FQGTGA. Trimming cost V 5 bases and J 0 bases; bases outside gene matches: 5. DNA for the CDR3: TGTGCCAGCAGCCAAAACGGGGGGGACCAAGAGACCCAGTACTTC. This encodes CASSQNGGDQETQYF.

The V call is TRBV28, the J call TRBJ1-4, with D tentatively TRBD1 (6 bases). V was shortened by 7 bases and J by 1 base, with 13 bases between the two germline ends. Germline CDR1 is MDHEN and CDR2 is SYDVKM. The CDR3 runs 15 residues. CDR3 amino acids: CASTTGGRTNEKLFF. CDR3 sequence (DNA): TGTGCCAGCACTACTGGGGGCAGAACTAATGAAAAACTGTTTTTT.

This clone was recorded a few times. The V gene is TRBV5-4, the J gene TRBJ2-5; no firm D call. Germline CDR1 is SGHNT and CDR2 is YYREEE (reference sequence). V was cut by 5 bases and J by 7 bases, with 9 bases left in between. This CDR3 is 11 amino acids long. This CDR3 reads CASSYLGTQYF. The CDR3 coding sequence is TGTGCCAGCAGTTATCTTGGGACCCAGTACTTC.

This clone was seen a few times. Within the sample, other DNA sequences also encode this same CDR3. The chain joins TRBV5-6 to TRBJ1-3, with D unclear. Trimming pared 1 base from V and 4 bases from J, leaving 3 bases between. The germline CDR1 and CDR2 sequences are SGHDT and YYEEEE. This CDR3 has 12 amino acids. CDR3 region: CASSLRGNTIYF. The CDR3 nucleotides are TGTGCCAGCAGCTTGAGGGGAAACACCATATATTTT.

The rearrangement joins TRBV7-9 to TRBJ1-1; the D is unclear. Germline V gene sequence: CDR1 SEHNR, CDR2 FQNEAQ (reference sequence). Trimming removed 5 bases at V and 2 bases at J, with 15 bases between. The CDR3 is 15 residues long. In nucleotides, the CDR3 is TGTGCCAGCAGCCGCCGGGAGGAGAGAAACACTGAAGCTTTCTTT. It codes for CASSRREERNTEAFF.

The CDR3 DNA sequence: TGCGCCAGCAGCGGAACGGGACAATCGGATACGCAGTATTTT. Translating it yields CASSGTGQSDTQYF. The chain employs TRBV5-1 and TRBJ2-3; D is perhaps TRBD1 (6 bases). V was shortened by 4 bases and J by 6 bases, with 15 bases between the two germline ends. The CDR3 totals 14 residues. CDR1 SGHRS and CDR2 YFSETQ come from the germline V gene.

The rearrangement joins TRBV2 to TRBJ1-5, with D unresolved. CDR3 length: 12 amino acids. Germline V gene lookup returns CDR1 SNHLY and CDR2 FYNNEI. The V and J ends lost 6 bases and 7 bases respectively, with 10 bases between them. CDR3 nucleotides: TGTGCCAGCAGCGCAACTTCCCAGCCCCAGCATTTT. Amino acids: CASSATSQPQHF.

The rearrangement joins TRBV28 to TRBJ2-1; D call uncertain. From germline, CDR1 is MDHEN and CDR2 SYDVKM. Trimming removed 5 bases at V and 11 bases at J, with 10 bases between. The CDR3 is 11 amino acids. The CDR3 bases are TGTGCCAGCAGTCCCCTGACCAAGCAGTTCTTC. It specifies CASSPLTKQFF.

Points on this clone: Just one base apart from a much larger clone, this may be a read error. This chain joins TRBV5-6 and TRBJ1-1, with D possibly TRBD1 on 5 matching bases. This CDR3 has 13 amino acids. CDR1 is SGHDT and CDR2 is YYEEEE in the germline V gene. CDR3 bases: TGTGCCAGCAGCTTGGACAGGAACTCTGAAGCTTTCTTT. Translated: CASSLDRNSEAFF.

This chain's CDR3 is CASSNAGTANTEAFF. In DNA form, the CDR3 reads TGTGCCAGCAGCAACGCCGGGACAGCGAACACTGAAGCTTTCTTT. The V call is TRBV28, the J call TRBJ1-1; 7 bases map to TRBD1. The germline gives CDR1 MDHEN, CDR2 SYDVKM. The CDR3 loop spans 15 amino acids. V trimming: 6 bases; J trimming: 1 base; junction bases outside the gene matches: 8.

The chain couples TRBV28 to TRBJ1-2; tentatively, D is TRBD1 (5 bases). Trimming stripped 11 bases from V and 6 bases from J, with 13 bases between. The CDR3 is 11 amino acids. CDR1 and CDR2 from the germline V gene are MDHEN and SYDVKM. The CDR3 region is CADTGVNGYTF. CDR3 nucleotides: TGTGCCGACACGGGGGTAAATGGCTACACCTTC.

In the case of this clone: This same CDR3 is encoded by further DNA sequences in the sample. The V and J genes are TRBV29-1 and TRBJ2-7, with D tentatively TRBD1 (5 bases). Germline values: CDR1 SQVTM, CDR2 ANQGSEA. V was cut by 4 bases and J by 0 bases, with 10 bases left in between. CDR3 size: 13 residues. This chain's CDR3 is CSVGQGNSYEQYF. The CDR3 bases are TGCAGCGTTGGCCAGGGAAACTCCTACGAGCAGTACTTC.

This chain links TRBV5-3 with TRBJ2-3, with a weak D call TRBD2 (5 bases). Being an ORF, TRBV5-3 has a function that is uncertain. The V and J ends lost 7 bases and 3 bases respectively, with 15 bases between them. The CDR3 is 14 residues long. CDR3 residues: CARVPTGSTDTQYF. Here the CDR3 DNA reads TGTGCCAGAGTCCCGACGGGGAGTACAGATACGCAGTATTTT.

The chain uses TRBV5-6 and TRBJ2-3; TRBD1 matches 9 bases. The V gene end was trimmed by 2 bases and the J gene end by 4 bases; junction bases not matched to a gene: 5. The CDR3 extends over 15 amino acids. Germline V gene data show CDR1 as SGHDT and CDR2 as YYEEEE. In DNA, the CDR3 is TGTGCCAGCAGCTTCTGGGACAGGGTACCAGATACGCAGTATTTT. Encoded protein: CASSFWDRVPDTQYF.

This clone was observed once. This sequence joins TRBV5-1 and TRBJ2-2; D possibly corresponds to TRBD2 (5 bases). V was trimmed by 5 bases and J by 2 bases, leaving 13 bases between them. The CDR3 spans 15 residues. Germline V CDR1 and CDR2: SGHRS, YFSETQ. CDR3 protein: CASRVTPGNTGELFF. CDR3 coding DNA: TGCGCCAGCAGGGTGACTCCGGGAAACACCGGGGAGCTGTTTTTT.

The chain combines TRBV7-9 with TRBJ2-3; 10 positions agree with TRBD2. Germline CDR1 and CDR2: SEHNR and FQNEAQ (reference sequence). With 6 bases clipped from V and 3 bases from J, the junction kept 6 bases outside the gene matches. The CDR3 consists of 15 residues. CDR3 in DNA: TGTGCCAGCAGTCAGGCTAGCGGGGGAACAGATACGCAGTATTTT. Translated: CASSQASGGTDTQYF.

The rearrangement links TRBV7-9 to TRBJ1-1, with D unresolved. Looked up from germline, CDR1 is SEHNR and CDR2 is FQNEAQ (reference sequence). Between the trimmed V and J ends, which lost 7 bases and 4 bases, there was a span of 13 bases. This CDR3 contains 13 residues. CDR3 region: CASITTLGTEAFF. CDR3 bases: TGTGCCAGCATCACGACCCTGGGCACTGAAGCTTTCTTT.

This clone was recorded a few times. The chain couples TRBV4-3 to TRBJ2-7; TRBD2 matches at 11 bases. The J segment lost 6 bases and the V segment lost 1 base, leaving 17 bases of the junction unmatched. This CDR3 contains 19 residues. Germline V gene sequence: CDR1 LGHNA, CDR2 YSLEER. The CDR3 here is CASSQGYHRGELAGAEQYF. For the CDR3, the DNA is TGCGCCAGCAGCCAAGGTTACCACCGCGGGGAACTAGCGGGAGCCGAGCAGTACTTC.

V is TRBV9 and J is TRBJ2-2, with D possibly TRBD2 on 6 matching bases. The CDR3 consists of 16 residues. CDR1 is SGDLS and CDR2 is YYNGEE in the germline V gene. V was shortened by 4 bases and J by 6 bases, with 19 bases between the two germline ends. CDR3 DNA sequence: TGTGCCAGCAGCTTAAGCGGGCTCGTGAATGCCGGGGAGCTGTTTTTT. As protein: CASSLSGLVNAGELFF.

The CDR3 here is CASSQDPTRNTEAFF. The DNA for the CDR3 is TGCGCCAGCAGCCAAGATCCTACCAGAAACACTGAAGCTTTCTTT. The chain carries TRBV4-1 and TRBJ1-1; D uncertain. Per germline, CDR1 MGHRA and CDR2 YSYEKL. The CDR3 extends over 15 amino acids. Trimming took 0 bases from V and 2 from J, leaving 10 bases between them.

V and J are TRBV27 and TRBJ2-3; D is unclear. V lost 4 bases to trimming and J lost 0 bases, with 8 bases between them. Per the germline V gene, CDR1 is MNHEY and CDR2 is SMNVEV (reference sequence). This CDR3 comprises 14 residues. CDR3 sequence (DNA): TGTGCCAGCAGTTCGTACTCTAGCACAGATACGCAGTATTTT. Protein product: CASSSYSSTDTQYF.

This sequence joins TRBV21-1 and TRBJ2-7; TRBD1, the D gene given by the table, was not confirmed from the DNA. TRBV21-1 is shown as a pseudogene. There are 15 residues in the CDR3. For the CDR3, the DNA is TGTGCCAGCACCGCCCATAGGGACACCACCTACGAGCAGTACTTC. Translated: CASTAHRDTTYEQYF.

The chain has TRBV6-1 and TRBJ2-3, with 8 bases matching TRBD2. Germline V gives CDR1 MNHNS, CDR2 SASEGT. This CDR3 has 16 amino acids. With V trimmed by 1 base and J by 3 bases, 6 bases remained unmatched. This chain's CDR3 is CASSEGISGVTDTQYF. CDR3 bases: TGTGCCAGCAGTGAAGGTATTAGCGGGGTGACAGATACGCAGTATTTT.

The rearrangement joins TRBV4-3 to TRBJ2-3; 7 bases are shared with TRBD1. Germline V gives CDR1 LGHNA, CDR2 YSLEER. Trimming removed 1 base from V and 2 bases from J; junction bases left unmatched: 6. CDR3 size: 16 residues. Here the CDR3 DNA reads TGCGCCAGCAGCCAAGCTGGACAGGCTAACACAGATACGCAGTATTTT. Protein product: CASSQAGQANTDTQYF.

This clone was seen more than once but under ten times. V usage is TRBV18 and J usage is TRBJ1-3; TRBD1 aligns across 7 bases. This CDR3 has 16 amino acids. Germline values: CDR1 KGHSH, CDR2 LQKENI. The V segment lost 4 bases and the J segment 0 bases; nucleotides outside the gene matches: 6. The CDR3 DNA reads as TGTGCCAGCTCACTGGGACAGAGTCACTCTGGAAACACCATATATTTT. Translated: CASSLGQSHSGNTIYF.

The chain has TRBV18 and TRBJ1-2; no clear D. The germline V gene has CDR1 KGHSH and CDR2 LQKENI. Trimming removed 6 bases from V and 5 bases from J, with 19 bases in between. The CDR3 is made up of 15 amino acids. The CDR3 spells CASSPSWQVEYGYTF. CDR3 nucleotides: TGTGCCAGCTCCCCATCGTGGCAGGTGGAATATGGCTACACCTTC. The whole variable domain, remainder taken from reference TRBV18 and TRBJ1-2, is NAGVMQNPRHLVRRRGQEARLRCSPMKGHSHVYWYRQLPEEGLKFMVYLQKENIIDESGMPKERFSAEFPKEGPSILRIQQVVRGDSAAYFCASSPSWQVEYGYTFGSGTRLTVV.

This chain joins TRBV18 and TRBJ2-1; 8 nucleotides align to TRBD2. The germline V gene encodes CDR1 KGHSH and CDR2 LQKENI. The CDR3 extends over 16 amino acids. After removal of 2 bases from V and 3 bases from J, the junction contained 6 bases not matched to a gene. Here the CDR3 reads CASSPFASGSYNEQFF. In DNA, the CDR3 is TGTGCCAGCTCACCATTCGCGAGCGGGAGCTACAATGAGCAGTTCTTC.

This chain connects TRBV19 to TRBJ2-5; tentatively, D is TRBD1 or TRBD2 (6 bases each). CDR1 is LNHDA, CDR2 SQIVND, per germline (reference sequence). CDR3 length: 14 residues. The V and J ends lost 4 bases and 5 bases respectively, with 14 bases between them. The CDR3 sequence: CASSTSWGAETQYF. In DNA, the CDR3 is TGTGCCAGTAGTACCAGCTGGGGGGCGGAGACCCAGTACTTC.